A single sample gave rise to the 31 T cell receptor beta chains below, sequenced in a study of tissue T cells after allogeneic stem cell transplantation. TCRdb keeps only in-frame clones here, not all; method: immunoSEQ multiplex PCR. The sample includes fewer than 30,000 clones, around 79% of them seen just once. Sequencing was performed on tissue from the ileum, taken at autopsy. These receptors originate from a female donor aged 60 or older with lung cancer.

The chain links TRBV6-6 to TRBJ2-5; D is perhaps TRBD1 (5 bases). The CDR3 runs to 15 residues. The V gene lost 2 bases and the J gene lost 1 base, with 11 bases spanning the gap. Germline CDR1 reads MNHNY; CDR2 reads SVGAGI (reference sequence). The DNA of the CDR3 is TGTGCCAGCAGTTACGGGTCAGGGTTCCAAGAGACCCAGTACTTC. Protein: CASSYGSGFQETQYF.

The V call is TRBV3-1 (or the pseudogene TRBV3-2), the J call TRBJ1-3; the D is unclear. Germline CDR1 reads LGHDT; CDR2 reads YNNKEL (reference sequence). This CDR3 is 14 amino acids long. Trimming removed 3 bases at V and 1 base at J, with 7 bases between. In DNA form, the CDR3 reads TGTGCCAGCAGCCAGCGGGGATCTGGAAACACCATATATTTT. This translates into CASSQRGSGNTIYF.

The CDR3 DNA follows: TGTGCCATCAGTGAGAGAGAGGGGCGTGAAGCTTTCTTT. This encodes CAISEREGREAFF. The V gene is TRBV10-3, the J gene TRBJ1-1; perhaps TRBD1 as D (5 bases). V gave up 2 bases and J gave up 7 bases, with 11 bases separating them. CDR3 length: 13 amino acids. In germline, CDR1 is ENHRY, CDR2 SYGVKD.

The chain couples TRBV30 to TRBJ1-4; D is unresolved. V shed 3 bases and J shed 3 bases, with 14 bases lying between them. CDR3 size: 15 residues. The germline V gene encodes CDR1 GTSNPN and CDR2 SVGIG (reference sequence). Written as DNA, the CDR3 is TGTGCCTGGAGAGAGCGCGGACGGCCTAATGAAAAACTGTTTTTT. It is translated as CAWRERGRPNEKLFF.

This chain connects TRBV4-3 to TRBJ1-3; perhaps TRBD1 as D (5 bases). CDR1 is LGHNA, CDR2 YSLEER, per germline. Trimming stripped 1 base from V and 0 bases from J, with 13 bases between. CDR3 size: 17 residues. CDR3 sequence: CASSQVAGLNSGNTIYF. For the CDR3, the DNA is TGCGCCAGCAGCCAAGTCGCGGGACTGAACTCTGGAAACACCATATATTTT.

V is TRBV3-1 (or the pseudogene TRBV3-2) and J is TRBJ1-2; D remains ambiguous. Germline CDR1 LGHDT, CDR2 YNNKEL (reference sequence). The CDR3 covers 12 residues. Trimming took 1 base from V and 2 from J, leaving 2 bases between them. The CDR3 nucleotides are TGTGCCAGCAGCCAAGTGAACTATGGCTACACCTTC. Its protein is CASSQVNYGYTF.

This chain joins TRBV5-5 and TRBJ2-1; TRBD1 is a possible D gene (5 bases). Trimming shortened V by 0 bases and J by 9 bases, and 10 bases separated the two germline ends. The CDR3 is 13 amino acids. CDR1 and CDR2 from the germline V gene are SGHKS and YYEKEE (reference sequence). In DNA form, the CDR3 reads TGTGCCAGCAGCTTGGGGCCTGACAGTGAGCAGTTCTTC. This encodes CASSLGPDSEQFF. Complete variable domain (other parts from reference TRBV5-5 and TRBJ2-1): DAGVTQSPTHLIKTRGQQVTLRCSPISGHKSVSWYQQVLGQGPQFIFQYYEKEERGRGNFPDRFSARQFPNYSSELNVNALLLGDSALYLCASSLGPDSEQFFGPGTRLTVL.

CDR3 loop: CASSVEGRTDTQYF. DNA of the CDR3: TGTGCCAGCAGTGTTGAGGGTAGGACAGATACGCAGTATTTT. The J gene is TRBJ2-3, the V gene TRBV2; maybe TRBD2 (5 bases). Germline V lookup: CDR1 SNHLY, CDR2 FYNNEI. The V and J ends lost 4 bases and 3 bases respectively, with 11 bases between them. The CDR3 loop spans 14 amino acids.

This sequence joins TRBV3-1 (or the pseudogene TRBV3-2) and TRBJ2-1; perhaps D is TRBD1 or TRBD2 (5 bases each). The CDR3 spans 14 residues. Germline CDR1 reads LGHDT; CDR2 reads YNNKEL (reference sequence). Trimming removed 4 bases at V and 7 bases at J, with 14 bases between. The CDR3 sequence: CASSPRDVLNEQFF. CDR3 nucleotides: TGTGCCAGCAGCCCCCGGGACGTCCTGAATGAGCAGTTCTTC.

This clone was picked up one time. This chain joins TRBV18 and TRBJ2-7; D remains ambiguous. Trimming shortened V by 0 bases and J by 5 bases, and 11 bases separated the two germline ends. This CDR3 comprises 14 residues. Germline values: CDR1 KGHSH, CDR2 LQKENI. The CDR3 is CASSPPQPKDEQYF. CDR3 bases: TGTGCCAGCTCACCACCGCAGCCTAAAGACGAGCAGTACTTC.

The J gene is TRBJ1-1, the V gene TRBV12-3 or TRBV12-4; no firm D call. V lost 3 bases, J lost 1 base, and 6 bases lay in between. CDR3 length equals 13 residues. The CDR3, as DNA: TGTGCCAGCAGTTTCCAAGAGAACACTGAAGCTTTCTTT. Encoded protein: CASSFQENTEAFF.

This clone was detected only a few times. The genes are TRBV9 and TRBJ1-5, with D uncertain. CDR1 SGDLS and CDR2 YYNGEE come from the germline V gene. V lost 0 bases, J lost 4 bases, and 5 bases lay in between. This CDR3 has 13 amino acids. CDR3 loop: CASSVDRNQPQHF. CDR3 nucleotides: TGTGCCAGCAGCGTAGACAGAAATCAGCCCCAGCATTTT.

The chain uses TRBV24-1 and TRBJ1-2; TRBD1 matches 10 bases. CDR1 is KGHDR and CDR2 is SFDVKD in the germline V gene. This CDR3 comprises 15 residues. Trimming removed 2 bases from V and 8 bases from J; junction bases left unmatched: 7. As DNA, the CDR3 is TGTGCCACCAGTGATTCGACAGGGGGCTCGCGGGGCTACACCTTC. Translation: CATSDSTGGSRGYTF.

This clone turned up a few times. V gene TRBV6-6 combines with J gene TRBJ1-2; D is unclear. The CDR3 totals 11 residues. From germline, CDR1 is MNHNY and CDR2 SVGAGI (reference sequence). V shed 0 bases and J shed 8 bases, with 4 bases lying between them. CDR3 in DNA: TGTGCCAGCAGTTACTCGGTCGGCTACACCTTC. Protein: CASSYSVGYTF.

This chain connects TRBV7-9 to TRBJ2-3; 13 bases align to TRBD2. The germline V gene has CDR1 SEHNR and CDR2 FQNEAQ (reference sequence). J was trimmed by 3 bases and V by 4 bases; bases with no gene match: 1. This CDR3 region has 15 residues. This CDR3 is CASSWTSGSTDTQYF. As DNA, the CDR3 is TGTGCCAGCAGCTGGACTAGCGGGAGTACAGATACGCAGTATTTT. Combining the CDR3 with reference TRBV7-9 and TRBJ2-3 gives the whole variable domain DTGVSQNPRHKITKRGQNVTFRCDPISEHNRLYWYRQTLGQGPEFLTYFQNEAQLEKSRLLSDRFSAERPKGSFSTLEIQRTEQGDSAMYLCASSWTSGSTDTQYFGPGTRLTVL.

The chain combines TRBV4-1 with TRBJ1-4; the D is unclear. The germline V gene encodes CDR1 MGHRA and CDR2 YSYEKL. The CDR3 is made up of 17 amino acids. Trimming stripped 1 base from V and 4 bases from J, with 16 bases between. The chain's CDR3 is CASSQALGGGFNEKLFF. The CDR3 coding sequence is TGCGCCAGCAGCCAAGCCCTTGGAGGAGGGTTTAATGAAAAACTGTTTTTT.

This rearrangement joins TRBV28 to TRBJ2-5; D remains unclear. Germline V gives CDR1 MDHEN, CDR2 SYDVKM. The CDR3 is 12 amino acids. V was clipped by 8 bases and J by 0 bases, with 7 bases between them. CDR3 residues: CASRTYQETQYF. The CDR3 region has the DNA TGTGCCAGCCGAACATACCAAGAGACCCAGTACTTC.

V and J are TRBV7-2 and TRBJ2-3; D is uncertain. The CDR3 runs 15 residues. Germline-derived CDR1 and CDR2 are SGHTA and FQGNSA. V shed 1 base and J shed 0 bases, with 8 bases lying between them. Here the CDR3 reads CASSLGISSTDTQYF. The CDR3, as DNA: TGTGCCAGCAGCTTAGGGATATCTAGCACAGATACGCAGTATTTT.

This chain's CDR3 is CASGPGRGHNEQFF. CDR3 bases: TGTGCCAGCGGTCCTGGGCGCGGCCACAATGAGCAGTTCTTC. The V and J genes are TRBV21-1 and TRBJ2-1. TRBV21-1 is labeled a pseudogene. CDR3 length: 14 amino acids.

The V and J genes are TRBV4-2 and TRBJ1-4; D unclear. The CDR3 spans 14 residues. From germline, CDR1 is LGHNA and CDR2 YNFKEQ. V was clipped by 3 bases and J by 6 bases, with 11 bases between them. CDR3 residues: CASSQAHFDEKLFF. The DNA of the CDR3 is TGTGCCAGCAGCCAGGCCCACTTTGATGAAAAACTGTTTTTT.

The rearrangement joins TRBV5-1 to TRBJ1-2; TRBD1 agrees at 7 bases. The CDR3 contains 15 residues. The germline V gene encodes CDR1 SGHRS and CDR2 YFSETQ. V was clipped by 0 bases and J by 4 bases; unmatched bases: 6. DNA for the CDR3: TGCGCCAGCAGCTTGGACCCGACAGGGCCCTATGGCTACACCTTC. The encoded protein is CASSLDPTGPYGYTF.

V gene TRBV12-3 or TRBV12-4 combines with J gene TRBJ1-4; the D gene is possibly TRBD1 (5 bases). This CDR3 has 12 amino acids. Trimming removed 3 bases from V and 8 bases from J, with 7 bases in between. CDR3 loop: CASSFWGEKLFF. Here the CDR3 DNA reads TGTGCCAGCAGTTTTTGGGGCGAAAAACTGTTTTTT.

This CDR3 is CASSEQGYNEQFF. The CDR3 DNA is TGTGCCAGCAGTGAACAGGGCTACAATGAGCAGTTCTTC. V gene TRBV2 combines with J gene TRBJ2-1; D might be TRBD1 (5 bases). The ends were cut back, 2 bases at V and 3 bases at J, with 5 bases in the middle. The CDR3 spans 13 residues. CDR1 is SNHLY and CDR2 is FYNNEI in the germline V gene.

The chain employs TRBV15 and TRBJ2-7; 9 nucleotides agree with TRBD1. The V gene end was trimmed by 6 bases and the J gene end by 5 bases; junction bases not matched to a gene: 8. Looked up from germline, CDR1 is LNHNV and CDR2 is YYDKDF (reference sequence). CDR3 length equals 14 residues. The CDR3 DNA reads as TGTGCCACCAGTACCCGGGACAGGGTTAACGAGCAGTACTTC. Its protein product is CATSTRDRVNEQYF.

The CDR3 DNA is TGCAGCGGGGGGACGGAGCTTTATGGCTACACCTTC. This codes for CSGGTELYGYTF. The rearrangement uses TRBV29-1 and TRBJ1-2, with D possibly being TRBD1 (5 bases). The V gene lost 7 bases and the J gene lost 5 bases, with 14 bases spanning the gap. The germline CDR1 and CDR2 sequences are SQVTM and ANQGSEA. The CDR3 sequence is 12 residues long. Based on the CDR3 plus reference TRBV29-1 and TRBJ1-2, the full variable domain is SAVISQKPSRDICQRGTSLTIQCQVDSQVTMMFWYRQQPGQSLTLIATANQGSEATYESGFVIDKFPISRPNLTFSTLTVSNMSPEDSSIYLCSGGTELYGYTFGSGTRLTVV.

The rearrangement joins TRBV11-2 to TRBJ2-1, with D unclear. There are 13 residues in the CDR3. CDR1 SGHAT and CDR2 FQNNGV come from the germline V gene. Trimming removed 1 base at V and 7 bases at J, with 8 bases between. CDR3: CASSLALTNEQFF. In DNA, the CDR3 is TGTGCCAGCAGCTTAGCTCTGACAAATGAGCAGTTCTTC.

This chain connects TRBV9 to TRBJ1-6; D is unclear. There are 15 residues in the CDR3. Trimming shortened V by 1 base and J by 6 bases, and 11 bases separated the two germline ends. CDR1 and CDR2 (germline): SGDLS, YYNGEE. CDR3 DNA: TGTGCCAGCAGCGTAACGGCCAGCCTTAATTCACCCCTCCACTTT. This gives the protein CASSVTASLNSPLHF.

The chain combines TRBV12-3 or TRBV12-4 with TRBJ2-7; D uncertain. The ends were cut back, 6 bases at V and 2 bases at J, with 5 bases in the middle. The CDR3 has 11 residues. The CDR3 loop reads CASSSTYEQYF. DNA of the CDR3: TGTGCCAGCAGCTCTACCTACGAGCAGTACTTC.

The rearrangement links TRBV5-4 to TRBJ1-4; weak D call: TRBD1 (5 bases). CDR1 is SGHNT, CDR2 YYREEE, per germline (reference sequence). The CDR3 length is 13 residues. V was shortened by 2 bases and J by 8 bases, with 10 bases between the two germline ends. CDR3 sequence: CASSFREVEKLFF. The CDR3 bases are TGTGCCAGCAGCTTCAGGGAGGTGGAAAAACTGTTTTTT.

This clone appeared once. The chain has TRBV24-1 and TRBJ1-3; possible D gene TRBD1, 6 bases. The CDR3 contains 17 residues. Germline values: CDR1 KGHDR, CDR2 SFDVKD. The V end was cut by 3 bases, the J end by 0 bases, with 14 bases between. The DNA of the CDR3 is TGTGCCACCAGTGATGGGAACAGGGTAGGCTCTGGAAACACCATATATTTT. This sequence encodes CATSDGNRVGSGNTIYF.

The chain uses TRBV2 and TRBJ1-2; the D gene is possibly TRBD1 (6 bases). Trimming removed 6 bases at V and 4 bases at J, with 15 bases between. CDR1 and CDR2 (germline): SNHLY, FYNNEI. CDR3 size: 14 residues. DNA of the CDR3: TGTGCCAGCAGCCCCAATGGCAGGGGCTATGGCTACACCTTC. It is translated as CASSPNGRGYGYTF.